Presented here are 3 T cell receptor beta chains from one specimen sequenced in a study of cytomegalovirus exposure and HLA in healthy donors. The PCR employed 60 Vbeta primers together with 13 Jbeta primers. The assay was immunoSEQ multiplex PCR, and TCRdb's table has in-frame clones only and misses some. This table has about 230,000 clones, roughly 89% appearing once. The sequenced sample was PBMCs. Source of these receptors: a woman younger than 35 in good health and CMV-seronegative.

The gene calls are TRBV30 and TRBJ1-1, with D tentatively TRBD1 (5 bases). Per the germline V gene, CDR1 is GTSNPN and CDR2 is SVGIG (reference sequence). This CDR3 comprises 13 residues. V gave up 2 bases and J gave up 7 bases, with 14 bases separating them. CDR3 sequence: CAWSWRRDLEAFF. CDR3 nucleotide sequence: TGTGCCTGGAGTTGGCGGCGGGACCTTGAAGCTTTCTTT.

The chain has TRBV6-5 and TRBJ2-7; D remains unclear. CDR1 and CDR2 (germline): MNHEY, SVGAGI. The CDR3 totals 11 residues. The V and J ends lost 6 bases and 3 bases respectively, with 6 bases between them. The CDR3, as DNA: TGTGCCAGCAGGAACGGCTACGAGCAGTACTTC. It yields the protein CASRNGYEQYF.

The genes are TRBV6-1 and TRBJ2-1; 13 bases are shared with TRBD2. The germline CDR1 and CDR2 sequences are MNHNS and SASEGT. The CDR3 is 15 amino acids. The V gene end was trimmed by 4 bases and the J gene end by 5 bases; junction bases not matched to a gene: 2. The CDR3 DNA reads TGTGCCAGCAGTGGACTAGCGGGAGGAAACAATGAGCAGTTCTTC. Its translation is CASSGLAGGNNEQFF.